The 13 T cell receptor beta chains below all came from one sample that was sequenced in a study of T cell responses to AZD1222 COVID-19 vaccine. Libraries were prepared by immunoSEQ multiplex PCR; TCRdb keeps only in-frame clonotypes and omits some of them. The table shows approximately 120,000 clones, with around 90% occurring only once. The material sequenced was peripheral blood, taken on day 0 of AZD1222 vaccination. These receptors were taken from an adult in good health.

The chain uses TRBV7-3 and TRBJ1-1; D not resolved. Germline lookup yields CDR1 SGHTA and CDR2 FQGTGA. The V gene lost 5 bases and the J gene lost 4 bases, with 11 bases spanning the gap. The CDR3 has 13 residues. The CDR3 DNA reads TGTGCCAGCAGCATATGGGTGGGCACTGAAGCTTTCTTT. It codes for CASSIWVGTEAFF.

The V and J genes are TRBV3-1 (or the pseudogene TRBV3-2) and TRBJ2-5; the match to TRBD1 covers 7 bases. The junction had 7 bases not matched to a gene; V was cut back by 5 bases and J by 1 base. The CDR3 has 15 amino acids. Germline CDR1 reads LGHDT; CDR2 reads YNNKEL (reference sequence). CDR3 bases: TGTGCCAGCAGCGGTCCCAGGACAGGCCAAGAGACCCAGTACTTC. Its protein product is CASSGPRTGQETQYF.

The chain carries TRBV9 and TRBJ2-1, with TRBD1 as a possible D gene (5 bases). Germline CDR1 and CDR2: SGDLS and YYNGEE. V was trimmed by 0 bases and J by 12 bases, leaving 13 bases between them. The CDR3 length is 13 residues. Written as DNA, the CDR3 is TGTGCCAGCAGCGTAGCCGACAGAGGACCGCAGTTCTTC. Encoded protein: CASSVADRGPQFF.

The chain joins TRBV7-2 to TRBJ2-6; D remains unclear. The V end was cut by 7 bases, the J end by 6 bases, with 13 bases between. Germline CDR1 is SGHTA and CDR2 is FQGNSA. The CDR3 consists of 14 residues. In nucleotides, the CDR3 is TGTGCCAGCACCCGTCCCCTGGAGGCCAACGTCCTGACTTTC. It specifies CASTRPLEANVLTF.

The chain uses TRBV2 and TRBJ2-7, with no clear D. V gave up 3 bases and J gave up 0 bases, with 12 bases separating them. Germline V gene sequence: CDR1 SNHLY, CDR2 FYNNEI. This CDR3 has 15 residues. The CDR3 DNA is TGTGCCAGCAGTGAGTCTCCTCTGAGCTCCTACGAGCAGTACTTC. Amino acids: CASSESPLSSYEQYF.

The V call is TRBV7-2, the J call TRBJ2-5; D gene ambiguous. Germline CDR1 SGHTA, CDR2 FQGNSA. The CDR3 totals 14 residues. Trimming took 0 bases from V and 3 from J, leaving 8 bases between them. The CDR3 spells CASSLAPRKETQYF. CDR3 nucleotides: TGTGCCAGCAGCTTAGCCCCCAGAAAAGAGACCCAGTACTTC.

The chain combines TRBV19 with TRBJ1-2; TRBD1 aligns across 9 bases. The V segment lost 8 bases and the J segment 7 bases; nucleotides outside the gene matches: 5. Germline V lookup: CDR1 LNHDA, CDR2 SQIVND (reference sequence). CDR3 size: 12 residues. CDR3 bases: TGTGCCAGTGGGACAGGGTATGCTGGCTACACCTTC. It specifies CASGTGYAGYTF.

The V and J genes are TRBV29-1 and TRBJ1-5; D possibly corresponds to TRBD1 (5 bases). Germline CDR1 reads SQVTM; CDR2 reads ANQGSEA. Trimming left V 4 bases short and J 0 bases short, with 7 bases between. This CDR3 comprises 13 residues. This chain's CDR3 is CSVAGASNQPQHF. CDR3 DNA sequence: TGCAGCGTTGCCGGGGCTAGCAATCAGCCCCAGCATTTT.

The V and J genes are TRBV18 and TRBJ1-1; 9 nucleotides align to TRBD1. The CDR3 contains 15 residues. Germline V gene data show CDR1 as KGHSH and CDR2 as LQKENI. Germline trimming cut 6 bases from V and 4 bases from J; bases unmatched to any gene: 9. Here the CDR3 DNA reads TGTGCCAGCTCGCCTGGGGACAGGGTGGCCACTGAAGCTTTCTTT. Protein: CASSPGDRVATEAFF.

The chain uses TRBV5-6 and TRBJ1-1; a weak D match, TRBD1 (6 bases). The V end lost 5 bases, the J end lost 0 bases, and 20 bases lay between the germline ends. The CDR3 length is 17 residues. The germline CDR1 and CDR2 sequences are SGHDT and YYEEEE. CDR3 coding DNA: TGTGCCAGCAGATCCGGACAGAACAAGAAGATGAACACTGAAGCTTTCTTT. This translates into CASRSGQNKKMNTEAFF. Full variable domain (missing parts from reference TRBV5-6 and TRBJ1-1): DAGVTQSPTHLIKTRGQQVTLRCSPKSGHDTVSWYQQALGQGPQFIFQYYEEEERQRGNFPDRFSGHQFPNYSSELNVNALLLGDSALYLCASRSGQNKKMNTEAFFGQGTRLTVV.

The chain joins TRBV7-3 to TRBJ2-6, with D unresolved. CDR3 length: 14 amino acids. With 6 bases removed from V and 0 bases from J, the gap between germline ends came to 6 bases. Germline lookup yields CDR1 SGHTA and CDR2 FQGTGA. The CDR3 nucleotides read TGTGCCAGCAGTGAAAGCTCTGGGGCCAACGTCCTGACTTTC. It is translated as CASSESSGANVLTF.

The J gene is TRBJ1-5, the V gene TRBV19, with 9 bases identical to TRBD1. CDR1 is LNHDA and CDR2 is SQIVND in the germline V gene (reference sequence). The CDR3 sequence is 15 residues long. Trimming removed 6 bases from V and 0 bases from J; junction bases left unmatched: 3. CDR3 in DNA: TGTGCCAGTAGCGACAGGGGGTATAGCAATCAGCCCCAGCATTTT. Its protein is CASSDRGYSNQPQHF.

The sample holds one count of this clone. This chain connects TRBV21-1 to TRBJ2-1; the tabulated D call, TRBD2, remains unverified against the DNA. TRBV21-1 is a pseudogene locus. The CDR3 is 14 amino acids. The CDR3 sequence: CASSPRTRTHEQFF. CDR3 nucleotides: TGTGCCAGCAGTCCCCGGACTAGAACCCATGAGCAGTTCTTC.